This T cell receptor (beta chain) was captured by sequencing in a study of blood T cell repertoires in COVID-19. Germline-derived CDR1 and CDR2 are SGHTS and YDEGEE. Trimming removed 1 base at V and 2 bases at J, with 4 bases between. This CDR3 is 12 amino acids long. Original methodology: The assay estimated nucleated cells by amplifying reference gene primers. The method was immunoSEQ multiplex PCR; TCRdb's version includes in-frame clones alone and lacks a portion of them. D and trimming come from the DNA, and the V and J calls and clone size come from that table. This table holds roughly 400,000 clones, about 89% found once. Across 20 to 25 US areas, participants ranged in age from roughly 18 to 89 years.

The sequenced sample consisted of PBMCs or T cells enriched from blood (not recorded which). The TCR comes from a woman aged 40 to 49 who had been exposed to COVID-19. The chain has TRBV5-8 and TRBJ2-7; no firm D call. The CDR3 here is CASSLPTYEQYF. The DNA of the CDR3 is TGTGCCAGCAGCTTGCCCACCTACGAGCAGTACTTC.